What follows describes a single T cell receptor beta chain. The data stem from a study of blood T cell repertoires in COVID-19. Study as a whole: The samples span acute and convalescent COVID-19 from the United States, Italy and Spain. PBMCs, B-cell-depleted T cells, or T cells were the source of the cDNA or gDNA that made up the material.

Authors' methods: Reference gene primer amplification gave estimated nucleated cell counts. The repertoire was sequenced with immunoSEQ multiplex PCR; TCRdb's copy has only in-frame clones and lacks some. That table supplies the V and J calls and clone size; D and trimming were determined from the DNA. The profile shows 130,000 or so clones, around 89% of them singletons. The CDR3 sequence is 13 residues long. CDR1 is SGHRS and CDR2 is YFSETQ in the germline V gene. The V end lost 0 bases, the J end lost 6 bases, and 10 bases lay between the germline ends. V and J are TRBV5-1 and TRBJ2-7; D is possibly TRBD1 (7 bases). The sample taken for sequencing was peripheral blood. This sequence was found in a man aged 45-60 years with active or convalescent COVID-19. For the CDR3, the DNA is TGCGCCAGCAGCTTGGACAGGGGAGGCGAGCAGTACTTC. Translation gives CASSLDRGGEQYF.